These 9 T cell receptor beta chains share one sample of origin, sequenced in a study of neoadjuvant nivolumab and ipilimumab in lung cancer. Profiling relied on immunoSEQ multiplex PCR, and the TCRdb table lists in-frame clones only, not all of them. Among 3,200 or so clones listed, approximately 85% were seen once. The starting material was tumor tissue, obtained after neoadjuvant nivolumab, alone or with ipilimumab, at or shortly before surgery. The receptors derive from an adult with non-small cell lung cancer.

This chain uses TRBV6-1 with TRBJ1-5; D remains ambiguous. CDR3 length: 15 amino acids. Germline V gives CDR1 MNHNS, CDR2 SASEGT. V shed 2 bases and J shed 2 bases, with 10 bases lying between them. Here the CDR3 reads CASSETTARNQPQHF. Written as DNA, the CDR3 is TGTGCCAGCAGTGAAACGACTGCGCGCAATCAGCCCCAGCATTTT.

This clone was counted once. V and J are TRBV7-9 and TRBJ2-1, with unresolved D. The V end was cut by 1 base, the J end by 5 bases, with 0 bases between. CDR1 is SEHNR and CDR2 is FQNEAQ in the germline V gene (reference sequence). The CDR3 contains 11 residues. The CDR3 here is CASSLDNEQFF. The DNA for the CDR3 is TGTGCCAGCAGCTTAGACAATGAGCAGTTCTTC.

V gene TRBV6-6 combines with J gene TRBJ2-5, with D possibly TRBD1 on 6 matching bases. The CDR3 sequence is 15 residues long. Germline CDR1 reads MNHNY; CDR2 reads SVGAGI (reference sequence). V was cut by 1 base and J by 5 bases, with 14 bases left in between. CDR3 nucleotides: TGTGCCAGCAGTTACTGGCAGGGGAGTATGGAGACCCAGTACTTC. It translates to CASSYWQGSMETQYF.

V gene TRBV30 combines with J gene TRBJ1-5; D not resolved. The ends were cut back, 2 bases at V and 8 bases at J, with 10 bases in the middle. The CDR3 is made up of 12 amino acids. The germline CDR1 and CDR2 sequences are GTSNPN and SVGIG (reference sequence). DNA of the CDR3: TGTGCCTGGAGTTCAACCCGAGAGCCCCAGCATTTT. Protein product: CAWSSTREPQHF.

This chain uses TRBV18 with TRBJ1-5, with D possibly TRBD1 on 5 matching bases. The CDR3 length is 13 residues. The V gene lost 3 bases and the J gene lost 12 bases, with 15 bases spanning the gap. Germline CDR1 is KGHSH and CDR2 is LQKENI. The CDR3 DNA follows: TGTGCCAGCTCACCGGGCTCCGACGGGGGCCAGCATTTT. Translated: CASSPGSDGGQHF.

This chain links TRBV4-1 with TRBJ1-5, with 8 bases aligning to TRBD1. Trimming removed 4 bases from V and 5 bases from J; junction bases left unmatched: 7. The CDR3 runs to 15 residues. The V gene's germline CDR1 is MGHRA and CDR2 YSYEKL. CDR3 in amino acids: CASSPPDRDDQPQHF. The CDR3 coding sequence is TGCGCCAGCAGCCCTCCGGACAGGGACGATCAGCCCCAGCATTTT.

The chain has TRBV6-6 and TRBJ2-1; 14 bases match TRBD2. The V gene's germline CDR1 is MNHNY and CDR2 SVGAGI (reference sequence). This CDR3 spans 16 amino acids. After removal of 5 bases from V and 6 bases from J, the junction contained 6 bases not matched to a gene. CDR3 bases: TGTGCCAGCAGTAGACCCGGGACTAGCGGGAGCAATGAGCAGTTCTTC. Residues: CASSRPGTSGSNEQFF.

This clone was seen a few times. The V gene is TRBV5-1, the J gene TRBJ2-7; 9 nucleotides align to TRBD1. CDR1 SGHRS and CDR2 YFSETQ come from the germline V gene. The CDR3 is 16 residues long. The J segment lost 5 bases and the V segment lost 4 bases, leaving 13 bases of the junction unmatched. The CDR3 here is CASSAETGTGINEQYF. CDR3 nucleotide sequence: TGCGCCAGCAGCGCTGAAACCGGGACAGGGATAAACGAGCAGTACTTC.

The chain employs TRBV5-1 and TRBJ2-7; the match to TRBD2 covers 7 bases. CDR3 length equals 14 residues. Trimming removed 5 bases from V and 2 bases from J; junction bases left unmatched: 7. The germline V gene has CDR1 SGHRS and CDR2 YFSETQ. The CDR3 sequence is CASRWEGVTYEQYF. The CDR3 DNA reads TGCGCCAGCAGGTGGGAGGGAGTGACCTACGAGCAGTACTTC.